Shown below are 30 T cell receptor beta chains from a single sample sequenced in a study of tumor-infiltrating lymphocytes in localized non-small cell lung cancer. Here immunoSEQ multiplex PCR was the method, and the copy in TCRdb shows in-frame clones only, minus some. The data contain about 13,000 clones, roughly four fifths of them singletons. The sample taken for sequencing was lung tumor tissue. The receptor set was obtained from a human donor with non-small cell lung cancer.

The chain recombines TRBV27 with TRBJ2-7; 10 bases fit TRBD1. CDR3 length equals 14 residues. The germline V gene encodes CDR1 MNHEY and CDR2 SMNVEV (reference sequence). Trimming removed 5 bases from V and 5 bases from J; junction bases left unmatched: 6. The CDR3 loop reads CASSHRDRGNEQYF. Written as DNA, the CDR3 is TGTGCCAGCAGTCACAGGGACAGGGGCAACGAGCAGTACTTC.

CDR3 sequence reads: CASRPSGSYEQYF. CDR3 DNA sequence: TGTGCCAGCAGGCCTAGCGGGAGTTACGAGCAGTACTTC. This chain links TRBV27 with TRBJ2-7; 10 nucleotides align to TRBD2. V lost 6 bases, J lost 4 bases, and 3 bases stayed unmatched. This CDR3 spans 13 amino acids. CDR1 is MNHEY and CDR2 is SMNVEV in the germline V gene (reference sequence).

This clone was seen a handful of times. The rearrangement uses TRBV5-8 and TRBJ1-5; D perhaps matches TRBD1 (5 bases). The CDR3 runs 13 residues. V lost 4 bases to trimming and J lost 7 bases, with 12 bases between them. Germline V gives CDR1 SGHTS, CDR2 YDEGEE. The CDR3 DNA is TGTGCCAGCAGCGGCGGGCGGGGGCAGCCCCAGCATTTT. Its protein is CASSGGRGQPQHF. The full variable domain, its missing parts supplied by reference TRBV5-8 and TRBJ1-5, is EAGVTQSPTHLIKTRGQQATLRCSPISGHTSVYWYQQALGLGLQFLLWYDEGEERNRGNFPPRFSGRQFPNYSSELNVNALELEDSALYLCASSGGRGQPQHFGDGTRLSIL.

DNA of the CDR3: TGCGCCAGCAGCTTGGAGGGGGGGAGTAACTATGGCTACACCTTC. Its translation: CASSLEGGSNYGYTF. The genes are TRBV5-1 and TRBJ1-2; tentative D call: TRBD1 (6 bases). Trimming stripped 0 bases from V and 1 base from J, with 10 bases between. The CDR3 consists of 15 residues. Per germline, CDR1 SGHRS and CDR2 YFSETQ. Variable domain in full (rest from reference TRBV5-1 and TRBJ1-2): KAGVTQTPRYLIKTRGQQVTLSCSPISGHRSVSWYQQTPGQGLQFLFEYFSETQRNKGNFPGRFSGRQFSNSRSEMNVSTLELGDSALYLCASSLEGGSNYGYTFGSGTRLTVV.

J is TRBJ2-5 and V is TRBV14; 14 bases line up with TRBD2. The CDR3 has 16 amino acids. CDR1 SGHDN and CDR2 FVKESK come from the germline V gene. The ends lost 3 bases at V and 5 bases at J; junction bases unmatched: 5. CDR3 in amino acids: CASSHSGTSGSETQYF. The DNA of the CDR3 is TGTGCCAGCAGCCATTCCGGGACTAGCGGGAGTGAGACCCAGTACTTC. Based on the CDR3 plus reference TRBV14 and TRBJ2-5, the full variable domain is EAGVTQFPSHSVIEKGQTVTLRCDPISGHDNLYWYRRVMGKEIKFLLHFVKESKQDESGMPNNRFLAERTGGTYSTLKVQPAELEDSGVYFCASSHSGTSGSETQYFGPGTRLLVL.

This clone was observed a handful of times. CDR3 loop: CASSPTVNEQFF. CDR3 nucleotides: TGTGCCAGCAGCCCGACAGTGAATGAGCAGTTCTTC. The chain uses TRBV7-9 and TRBJ2-1, with TRBD1 as a possible D gene (5 bases). V was cut by 5 bases and J by 7 bases, with 9 bases left in between. Germline CDR1 reads SEHNR; CDR2 reads FQNEAQ (reference sequence). The CDR3 covers 12 residues.

This clone was detected a few times. The J gene is TRBJ1-3, the V gene TRBV7-9; D is unclear. V lost 5 bases, J lost 2 bases, and 4 bases lay in between. The length of the CDR3 is 12 residues. Germline V gene sequence: CDR1 SEHNR, CDR2 FQNEAQ (reference sequence). CDR3: CASSAAGNTIYF. In DNA form, the CDR3 reads TGTGCCAGCAGCGCGGCTGGAAACACCATATATTTT.

The rearrangement links TRBV11-3 to TRBJ1-4, with D perhaps matching TRBD1 (5 bases). The germline V and J ends were trimmed by 5 bases and 8 bases, with 18 bases remaining between them. Germline loops: CDR1 SGHNT, CDR2 YENEEA. The CDR3 extends over 15 amino acids. CDR3 nucleotide sequence: TGTGCCAGCAGCAGGACGGCAGGGCTGAACGAAAAACTGTTTTTT. Translated, it gives CASSRTAGLNEKLFF.

This clone was picked up one time. The rearrangement uses TRBV6-1 and TRBJ2-5; D remains unclear. CDR3 size: 13 residues. Germline values: CDR1 MNHNS, CDR2 SASEGT. Trimming shortened V by 6 bases and J by 2 bases, and 10 bases separated the two germline ends. As DNA, the CDR3 is TGTGCCAGCAGCCTCCACAATCAAGAGACCCAGTACTTC. Protein product: CASSLHNQETQYF.

This clone was recorded only once. V is TRBV9 and J is TRBJ1-5; D may be TRBD1 (5 bases). Per germline, CDR1 SGDLS and CDR2 YYNGEE. V was cut by 5 bases and J by 4 bases, with 19 bases left in between. The CDR3 consists of 16 residues. CDR3 in amino acids: CASSFPLSPGNQPQHF. As DNA, the CDR3 is TGTGCCAGCAGTTTCCCCCTCTCCCCAGGGAATCAGCCCCAGCATTTT.

CDR3 in DNA: TGCGCCAGCAGCTCCCTCGGGACAGGGGAGCGTGAGACCCAGTACTTC. It yields the protein CASSSLGTGERETQYF. The chain employs TRBV5-1 and TRBJ2-5, with 10 bases lining up with TRBD1. V was pared by 3 bases and J by 5 bases, with 10 bases of the junction left unmatched. Germline loops: CDR1 SGHRS, CDR2 YFSETQ. The CDR3 is 16 residues long.

This clone has a single count. This rearrangement joins TRBV6-7 to TRBJ2-5, with 9 positions matching TRBD2. TRBV6-7 has ORF status, its function being uncertain. This CDR3 has 19 amino acids. V lost 0 bases to trimming and J lost 2 bases; unmatched junction nucleotides: 13. The CDR3 nucleotides are TGTGCCAGCAGTTACTCGTACCAAGGCGGGGGGGTTCTACAAGAGACCCAGTACTTC. Protein sequence: CASSYSYQGGGVLQETQYF.

In its sample, this clone is large (0.1 to 1%). The chain links TRBV2 to TRBJ1-1; D uncertain. CDR1 is SNHLY and CDR2 is FYNNEI in the germline V gene. V lost 4 bases, J lost 7 bases, and 7 bases lay in between. CDR3 length: 11 residues. CDR3 amino acids: CASSGTFEAFF. DNA for the CDR3: TGTGCCAGCAGTGGGACCTTTGAAGCTTTCTTT.

This clone is deemed large. The V gene is TRBV11-3, the J gene TRBJ2-2, with D perhaps matching TRBD1 (6 bases). Germline V gives CDR1 SGHNT, CDR2 YENEEA. CDR3 length: 17 amino acids. The V end lost 2 bases, the J end lost 0 bases, and 13 bases lay between the germline ends. CDR3: CASSLRTGFANTGELFF. Here the CDR3 DNA reads TGTGCCAGCAGCTTAAGAACAGGGTTCGCGAACACCGGGGAGCTGTTTTTT.

V is TRBV6-6 and J is TRBJ1-5; the D is unclear. The CDR3 loop spans 16 amino acids. Trimming cost V 10 bases and J 2 bases, with 21 bases left between them. CDR1 is MNHNY and CDR2 is SVGAGI in the germline V gene (reference sequence). CDR3 loop: CATLAGLPGGNQPQHF. DNA of the CDR3: TGTGCCACCCTAGCCGGGTTGCCGGGCGGCAATCAGCCCCAGCATTTT.

The chain links TRBV2 to TRBJ2-3, with 7 bases matching TRBD1. The J segment lost 0 bases and the V segment lost 8 bases, leaving 5 bases of the junction unmatched. Germline CDR1 is SNHLY and CDR2 is FYNNEI. The CDR3 loop spans 14 amino acids. In DNA form, the CDR3 reads TGTGCCAGCCAAGGGACAGTAAGCACAGATACGCAGTATTTT. Translation gives CASQGTVSTDTQYF.

This chain links TRBV11-2 with TRBJ2-2; D perhaps matches TRBD1 (6 bases). Trimming took off 3 bases at V and 5 bases at J, with 13 bases between the two ends. Germline-derived CDR1 and CDR2 are SGHAT and FQNNGV. The CDR3 sequence is 15 residues long. CDR3 in DNA: TGTGCCAGCAGCTTGTATAGTAGGGGGACCGGGGAGCTGTTTTTT. Translating it yields CASSLYSRGTGELFF.

The V and J genes are TRBV5-1 and TRBJ1-1, with D possibly TRBD1 on 6 matching bases. The CDR3 contains 14 residues. Germline V gene sequence: CDR1 SGHRS, CDR2 YFSETQ. V lost 0 bases, J lost 3 bases, and 9 bases lay in between. The CDR3 is CASSLGQEDTEAFF. The CDR3 coding sequence is TGCGCCAGCAGCTTGGGACAGGAGGACACTGAAGCTTTCTTT.

The chain combines TRBV19 with TRBJ2-1; D is uncertain. Trimming shortened V by 0 bases and J by 6 bases, and 12 bases separated the two germline ends. The CDR3 is 15 residues long. Germline-derived CDR1 and CDR2 are LNHDA and SQIVND (reference sequence). CDR3 in amino acids: CASSIDGNTINEQFF. CDR3 nucleotide sequence: TGTGCCAGTAGTATAGATGGTAACACCATCAATGAGCAGTTCTTC.

The chain links TRBV10-3 to TRBJ1-5; TRBD1 matches at 8 bases. The CDR3 has 12 amino acids. The germline V gene encodes CDR1 ENHRY and CDR2 SYGVKD. V was clipped by 9 bases and J by 5 bases; unmatched bases: 3. The CDR3 reads CAIGQGYQPQHF. The CDR3 DNA reads as TGTGCCATTGGACAGGGCTATCAGCCCCAGCATTTT.

This clone was seen a single time. The rearrangement joins TRBV6-5 to TRBJ2-6; a possible D gene is TRBD1 (5 bases). Germline V gives CDR1 MNHEY, CDR2 SVGAGI. The CDR3 length is 15 residues. Trimming cost V 6 bases and J 0 bases, with 9 bases left between them. CDR3: CASSRDSSGANVLTF. The CDR3, as DNA: TGTGCCAGCAGCCGCGACAGCTCTGGGGCCAACGTCCTGACTTTC.

The chain joins TRBV5-1 to TRBJ2-5; D unclear. V gave up 0 bases and J gave up 5 bases, with 14 bases separating them. Looked up from germline, CDR1 is SGHRS and CDR2 is YFSETQ. The CDR3 runs 15 residues. The CDR3 reads CASSLAPAPTETQYF. Written as DNA, the CDR3 is TGCGCCAGCAGCTTGGCGCCAGCGCCAACGGAGACCCAGTACTTC.

V is TRBV5-1 and J is TRBJ2-1, with a tentative D call TRBD1 (6 bases). CDR3 length: 16 amino acids. V was clipped by 0 bases and J by 5 bases, with 15 bases between them. The germline V gene has CDR1 SGHRS and CDR2 YFSETQ. CDR3 in amino acids: CASSLGGQLRNNEQFF. The CDR3 region has the DNA TGCGCCAGCAGCTTGGGCGGACAGCTTAGAAACAATGAGCAGTTCTTC.

The V and J genes are TRBV18 and TRBJ2-7; D call uncertain. This CDR3 has 13 amino acids. Germline values: CDR1 KGHSH, CDR2 LQKENI. The V and J ends lost 2 bases and 3 bases respectively, with 8 bases between them. CDR3 protein: CASSPGPHYEQYF. DNA for the CDR3: TGTGCCAGCTCACCAGGGCCCCACTACGAGCAGTACTTC.

A few counts support this clone. The genes are TRBV2 and TRBJ1-4; the match to TRBD1 covers 7 bases. Looked up from germline, CDR1 is SNHLY and CDR2 is FYNNEI. CDR3 length: 15 amino acids. V was pared by 8 bases and J by 4 bases, with 10 bases of the junction left unmatched. The CDR3 region is CASQSTGTDNEKLFF. The CDR3 nucleotides read TGTGCCAGCCAGTCAACGGGGACAGATAATGAAAAACTGTTTTTT.

The genes are TRBV5-4 and TRBJ2-2; 11 bases align to TRBD1. This CDR3 has 16 residues. Losses at the gene ends were 4 bases for V and 5 bases for J; bases not matched to a gene: 7. Germline V CDR1 and CDR2: SGHNT, YYREEE (reference sequence). The CDR3 region is CASSPRGQGGTGELFF. The CDR3 bases are TGTGCCAGCAGCCCTAGGGGACAGGGGGGAACCGGGGAGCTGTTTTTT.

CDR3 DNA: TGTGCCAGCAGCCCGGGACAGGGTGGTGGCGAGCAGTACTTC. It translates to CASSPGQGGGEQYF. V gene TRBV5-6 combines with J gene TRBJ2-7; TRBD1 aligns across 9 bases. The CDR3 has 14 residues. V lost 4 bases to trimming and J lost 6 bases; unmatched junction nucleotides: 8. Germline CDR1 and CDR2: SGHDT and YYEEEE.

V usage is TRBV7-9 and J usage is TRBJ2-2; D might be TRBD1 (6 bases). Per germline, CDR1 SEHNR and CDR2 FQNEAQ (reference sequence). This CDR3 has 15 amino acids. The V gene lost 5 bases and the J gene lost 4 bases, with 14 bases spanning the gap. In DNA form, the CDR3 reads TGTGCCAGCAGCCCCCCAGGGGTTGGCACCGGGGAGCTGTTTTTT. Translated, it gives CASSPPGVGTGELFF.

This chain joins TRBV27 and TRBJ2-5; 11 positions agree with TRBD2. CDR1 MNHEY and CDR2 SMNVEV come from the germline V gene (reference sequence). The CDR3 has 14 amino acids. With 4 bases clipped from V and 3 bases from J, the junction kept 1 base outside the gene matches. This CDR3 is CASSSTSGEETQYF. CDR3 bases: TGTGCCAGCAGTTCGACTAGCGGGGAAGAGACCCAGTACTTC.

The rearrangement links TRBV27 to TRBJ1-2; possibly TRBD1 for D (6 bases). In germline, CDR1 is MNHEY, CDR2 SMNVEV (reference sequence). The CDR3 is 13 amino acids. Trimming took off 6 bases at V and 0 bases at J, with 8 bases between the two ends. The CDR3 sequence: CASRRQANYGYTF. CDR3 DNA: TGTGCCAGCAGACGACAGGCTAACTATGGCTACACCTTC.